This T cell receptor beta chain was obtained from a study of neoadjuvant anti-PD-1 for oral cavity cancer. Most PBMC samples had about 520 ng input DNA in six replicates. Profiling relied on immunoSEQ multiplex PCR, and the TCRdb table lists in-frame clones only, not all of them. The repertoire holds around 13,000 clones, with about 81% as singletons. The time point: after neoadjuvant nivolumab, at surgical resection. The patients had HPV-negative, locally advanced oral cavity squamous cell carcinoma. No culture or expansion preceded analysis of these blood cells. This clone was recorded once. The antigen remains undetermined. General study results and limits: Pretreatment Treg/Th17 ratio correlated inversely with post-treatment tumor clonality.

This material consisted of PBMCs, taken after nivolumab (anti-PD-1) treatment. This TCR derives from a person aged 35-80 years with oral cavity squamous cell carcinoma.

CDR3: CASSSGVMGGSSGANVLTF. The CDR3 region has the DNA TGCGCCAGCAGCTCAGGGGTGATGGGTGGGAGCTCTGGGGCCAACGTCCTGACTTTC. V is TRBV5-1 and J is TRBJ2-6, with D tentatively TRBD1 (6 bases). The CDR3 runs 19 residues. Per germline, CDR1 SGHRS and CDR2 YFSETQ. V lost 3 bases and J 0 bases, leaving 19 bases between the germline ends.